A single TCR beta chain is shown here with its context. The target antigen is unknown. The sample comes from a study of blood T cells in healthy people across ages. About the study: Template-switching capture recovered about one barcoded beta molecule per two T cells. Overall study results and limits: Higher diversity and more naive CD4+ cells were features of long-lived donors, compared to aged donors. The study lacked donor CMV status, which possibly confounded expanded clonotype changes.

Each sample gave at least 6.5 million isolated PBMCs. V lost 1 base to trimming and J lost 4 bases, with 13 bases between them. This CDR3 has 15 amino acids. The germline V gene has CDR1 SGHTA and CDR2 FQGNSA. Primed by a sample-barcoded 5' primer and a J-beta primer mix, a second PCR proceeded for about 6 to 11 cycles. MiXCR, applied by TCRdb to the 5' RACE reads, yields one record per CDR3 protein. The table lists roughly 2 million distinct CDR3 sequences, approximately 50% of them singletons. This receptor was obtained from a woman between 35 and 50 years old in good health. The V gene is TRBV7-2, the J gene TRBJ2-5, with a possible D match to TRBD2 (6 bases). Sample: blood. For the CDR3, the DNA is TGTGCCAGCAGCTTAGATTCAGGGAGGTCAGAGACCCAGTACTTC. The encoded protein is CASSLDSGRSETQYF.